Below, 14 T cell receptor beta chains from the same sample are listed, as sequenced in a study of control samples from healthy donors and cancer patients. Libraries were prepared by immunoSEQ multiplex PCR; TCRdb keeps only in-frame clonotypes and omits some of them. The sample consists of around 110,000 clones, 85% to 95% of them appearing once. Sequencing was carried out using blood. The receptors originated from a man aged 25 to 45 in good health.

The chain employs TRBV7-3 and TRBJ2-1; TRBD2 might be the D (5 bases). The length of the CDR3 is 13 residues. CDR1 is SGHTA and CDR2 is FQGTGA in the germline V gene. The V end lost 5 bases, the J end lost 5 bases, and 10 bases lay between the germline ends. The CDR3 DNA is TGTGCCAGCAGCCGTAGCGCCGACAATGAGCAGTTCTTC. It is translated as CASSRSADNEQFF.

The V gene is TRBV27, the J gene TRBJ2-1, with no clear D. Between the trimmed V and J ends, which lost 5 bases and 3 bases, there was a span of 5 bases. The CDR3 is made up of 12 amino acids. Germline assignment: CDR1 MNHEY and CDR2 SMNVEV (reference sequence). CDR3 nucleotide sequence: TGTGCCAGCAGTCCCGACTACAATGAGCAGTTCTTC. Translation gives CASSPDYNEQFF.

As regards this clone: This CDR3 is also generated by other DNA sequences in the sample. V and J are TRBV5-1 and TRBJ1-1; D unclear. The CDR3 extends over 13 amino acids. Deletions cut 4 bases from V and 4 bases from J, with 11 bases between. CDR1 and CDR2 (germline): SGHRS, YFSETQ. The CDR3 reads CASSLDGGTEAFF. Written as DNA, the CDR3 is TGCGCCAGCAGCCTCGACGGAGGCACTGAAGCTTTCTTT. The full variable domain, rest sourced from reference TRBV5-1 and TRBJ1-1, is KAGVTQTPRYLIKTRGQQVTLSCSPISGHRSVSWYQQTPGQGLQFLFEYFSETQRNKGNFPGRFSGRQFSNSRSEMNVSTLELGDSALYLCASSLDGGTEAFFGQGTRLTVV.

The chain uses TRBV30 and TRBJ2-5; TRBD2 agrees at 9 bases. The J segment lost 2 bases and the V segment lost 3 bases, leaving 4 bases of the junction unmatched. Germline values: CDR1 GTSNPN, CDR2 SVGIG (reference sequence). The CDR3 extends over 14 amino acids. The CDR3 bases are TGTGCCTGGAGCCGACTAGCGGCACAAGAGACCCAGTACTTC. Residues: CAWSRLAAQETQYF.

V gene TRBV28 combines with J gene TRBJ1-2; TRBD1 aligns across 10 bases. Trimming removed 6 bases from V and 4 bases from J; junction bases left unmatched: 20. The CDR3 spans 19 residues. Looked up from germline, CDR1 is MDHEN and CDR2 is SYDVKM. The CDR3 coding sequence is TGTGCCAGCAGCGTATCTCCGGGGACAGGGACAGGGGTGGCCTATGGCTACACCTTC. Protein sequence: CASSVSPGTGTGVAYGYTF.

V and J are TRBV27 and TRBJ1-1, with D possibly matching TRBD1 (5 bases). CDR1 and CDR2 from the germline V gene are MNHEY and SMNVEV (reference sequence). The CDR3 has 14 residues. With 6 bases removed from V and 1 base from J, the gap between germline ends came to 12 bases. CDR3 nucleotide sequence: TGTGCCAGCAGCCAGGGACCGTCGAACACTGAAGCTTTCTTT. The encoded protein is CASSQGPSNTEAFF.

This clone has more than one count but fewer than ten. This chain links TRBV7-2 with TRBJ1-5, with 7 bases fitting TRBD1. Trimming at V came to 4 bases and at J to 4 bases, leaving 4 bases not matched to a gene. The CDR3 is 14 residues long. Germline-derived CDR1 and CDR2 are SGHTA and FQGNSA. For the CDR3, the DNA is TGTGCCAGCAGCTCCGACAGGGCTAATCAGCCCCAGCATTTT. It encodes CASSSDRANQPQHF.

This chain joins TRBV2 and TRBJ2-4, with unresolved D. Trimming stripped 0 bases from V and 6 bases from J, with 9 bases between. Germline CDR1 SNHLY, CDR2 FYNNEI. The CDR3 is 14 amino acids. CDR3 DNA sequence: TGTGCCAGCAGTGAAGCAGCCGGAGCAAACATTCAGTACTTC. Amino acids: CASSEAAGANIQYF.

V is TRBV1 and J is TRBJ2-7; TRBD1, the table's D call, was not compared with the DNA. TRBV1 is a documented pseudogene. CDR3 length equals 16 residues. CDR3 in amino acids: CTSSITTGVCVYEQYV. The CDR3 bases are TGCACCAGCAGTATAACCACAGGGGTTTGCGTCTACGAGCAGTACGTC.

The chain links TRBV5-5 to TRBJ1-5; D not resolved. This CDR3 is 16 amino acids long. CDR1 is SGHKS, CDR2 YYEKEE, per germline (reference sequence). The V and J ends lost 5 bases and 3 bases respectively, with 18 bases between them. The CDR3 region is CASSWDLAAINQPQHF. The CDR3 DNA reads as TGTGCCAGCAGTTGGGATCTGGCGGCCATCAATCAGCCCCAGCATTTT.

Points on this clone: One end of the junction is discordant with germline, which a read error may explain. The chain carries TRBV7-2 and TRBJ2-3, with D hard to call. The CDR3 length is 13 residues. Germline V gene sequence: CDR1 SGHTA, CDR2 FQGNSA. This CDR3 reads CASTLSRTDTQYF. The CDR3 nucleotides are TGTGCCAGCACCTTATCACGGACAGATACGCAGTATTTT.

The chain uses TRBV14 and TRBJ2-3; D remains ambiguous. CDR1 is SGHDN, CDR2 FVKESK, per germline. Between the trimmed V and J ends, which lost 1 base and 4 bases, there was a span of 6 bases. This CDR3 spans 13 amino acids. The DNA of the CDR3 is TGTGCCAGCAGCCAAGGATACGCAGATACGCAGTATTTT. Translation: CASSQGYADTQYF. The full variable domain, with the rest looked up from reference TRBV14 and TRBJ2-3, is EAGVTQFPSHSVIEKGQTVTLRCDPISGHDNLYWYRRVMGKEIKFLLHFVKESKQDESGMPNNRFLAERTGGTYSTLKVQPAELEDSGVYFCASSQGYADTQYFGPGTRLTVL.

This rearrangement joins TRBV30 to TRBJ1-6; D perhaps matches TRBD1 (6 bases). Germline V gene sequence: CDR1 GTSNPN, CDR2 SVGIG (reference sequence). This CDR3 contains 17 residues. The V end was cut by 2 bases, the J end by 3 bases, with 17 bases between. The CDR3 DNA follows: TGTGCCTGGAGTTCGACAGGACGATACGACTATAATTCACCCCTCCACTTT. Protein: CAWSSTGRYDYNSPLHF.

This chain connects TRBV19 to TRBJ2-4; 10 bases are a match to TRBD1. V dropped 9 bases and J dropped 2; count of bases not matched to a gene: 10. The V gene's germline CDR1 is LNHDA and CDR2 SQIVND (reference sequence). CDR3 length: 16 residues. CDR3 sequence reads: CASRDRGSNTKNIQYF. The CDR3 DNA sequence: TGTGCCAGCCGGGACAGGGGCTCAAATACCAAAAACATTCAGTACTTC.